This TCR beta chain was sequenced in a study of human T cells and chemical hapten exposure. Study summary: The study patch tested 0.01% DPC on the upper back and read results at 6 days. Alopecia areata, totalis or universalis affected patients, mainly female.

The time point is: patch test 1, 2 weeks after DPC sensitization. Treatment noted: therapeutic diphenylcyclopropenone sensitization with weekly scalp DPC. The library gave individual cDNA molecules unique molecular identifiers. As processed by the authors: A per-sample median of about 100,000 TCRs was observed, with counts ranging from roughly 20,000 to 690,600. TCRdb independently ran MiXCR on the RACE reads; one entry per CDR3 protein. The V and J calls follow TCRdb's processing rather than the paper's. The sample gives approximately 90,000 distinct CDR3 sequences, about 10% of which show up once; 2.2% is in the top ten. This receptor was obtained from a man aged 35 to 55 with alopecia areata. Some clones in this sample may be carry-over from other donors' samples. The sample was whole blood, taken in connection with sensitization to the hapten diphenylcyclopropenone (DPC).

The CDR3: CASSYPRGTGNTIYF. Here the CDR3 DNA reads TGTGCCAGCAGTTACCCCAGGGGAACTGGAAACACCATATATTTT. The chain carries TRBV6-6 and TRBJ1-3; a weak D match, TRBD1 (6 bases). The CDR3 extends over 15 amino acids. In germline, CDR1 is MNHNY, CDR2 SVGAGI (reference sequence). Trimming took 2 bases from V and 2 from J, leaving 10 bases between them.